Listed below are T cell receptor beta chains from one sample, sequenced in a study of T cell repertoires in cytomegalovirus infection. TCRdb reprocessed the reads via MiXCR and lists one record per CDR3 protein. The profile shows 740,000 or so distinct CDR3 sequences, about a third of them singletons. The sequencing sample was made of PBMCs. Receptor source: a human donor in good health (CMV status not recorded). Some clones in this sample may be carry-over from other donors' samples. Both conserved end residues are part of each CDR3. The order of the fields is D gene, J gene, clone size, V gene, CDR3 protein, CDR3 DNA. D genes are given only for firm matches. Some rows mark clone size as missing; the rest say once, few, many or name a class of expanded clone.

D gene: .; J gene: TRBJ2-5; clone size: .; V gene: TRBV20-1; CDR3 protein: CSARDRLAEYQETQYF; CDR3 DNA: TGCAGTGCTAGAGATAGGTTGGCGGAGTACCAAGAGACCCAGTACTTC
D gene: TRBD1; J gene: TRBJ1-1; clone size: few; V gene: TRBV12-3/TRBV12-4; CDR3 protein: CASSSPHRGNTEAFF; CDR3 DNA: TGTGCCAGCAGCTCCCCTCACAGGGGGAACACTGAAGCTTTCTTT
D gene: TRBD2; J gene: TRBJ2-5; clone size: few; V gene: TRBV27; CDR3 protein: CASRAGTIGAQYF; CDR3 DNA: TGTGCCAGCAGAGCCGGGACTATAGGAGCCCAGTACTTC
D gene: TRBD2; J gene: TRBJ2-1; clone size: .; V gene: TRBV7-2; CDR3 protein: CASSLRTSPQFF; CDR3 DNA: TGTGCCAGCAGCTTACGGACTAGCCCCCAGTTCTTC
D gene: TRBD1; J gene: TRBJ1-5; clone size: .; V gene: TRBV6-6; CDR3 protein: CASSADRRLVTQPQHF; CDR3 DNA: TGTGCCAGCAGCGCGGACAGGAGACTCGTCACGCAGCCCCAGCATTTT
D gene: .; J gene: TRBJ2-5; clone size: few; V gene: TRBV2; CDR3 protein: CASSGVWANQETQYF; CDR3 DNA: TGTGCCAGCAGTGGAGTGTGGGCCAACCAAGAGACCCAGTACTTC
D gene: TRBD1; J gene: TRBJ1-3; clone size: .; V gene: TRBV7-2; CDR3 protein: CASSTTGTGPGHTIYF; CDR3 DNA: TGTGCCAGCAGCACAACCGGGACAGGTCCTGGACACACCATATATTTT
D gene: TRBD2; J gene: TRBJ2-2; clone size: .; V gene: TRBV7-9; CDR3 protein: CASSLRRLAGDRGTGELFF; CDR3 DNA: TGTGCCAGCTCATTAAGGAGACTAGCGGGAGATCGGGGCACCGGGGAGCTGTTTTTT
D gene: .; J gene: TRBJ1-4; clone size: few; V gene: TRBV7-2; CDR3 protein: CASSSQGIGKLFF; CDR3 DNA: TGTGCCAGCAGCTCTCAGGGAATTGGAAAACTGTTTTTT
D gene: .; J gene: TRBJ2-6; clone size: .; V gene: TRBV12-3/TRBV12-4; CDR3 protein: CASSPLASGANVLTF; CDR3 DNA: TGTGCCAGCAGTCCCTTAGCGTCAGGGGCCAACGTCCTGACTTTC
D gene: .; J gene: TRBJ1-5; clone size: .; V gene: TRBV24-1; CDR3 protein: CATSVGSDSREPQHF; CDR3 DNA: TGTGCCACCAGTGTGGGTTCGGACAGTCGAGAGCCCCAGCATTTT
D gene: .; J gene: TRBJ2-1; clone size: many; V gene: TRBV27; CDR3 protein: CASSLAVSYNEQFF; CDR3 DNA: TGTGCCAGCAGTCTCGCGGTGTCCTACAATGAGCAGTTCTTC
D gene: .; J gene: TRBJ2-1; clone size: few; V gene: TRBV28; CDR3 protein: CASTLGGSDEQFF; CDR3 DNA: TGTGCCAGCACTCTAGGGGGGAGCGATGAGCAGTTCTTC
D gene: .; J gene: TRBJ1-5; clone size: .; V gene: TRBV19; CDR3 protein: CASNPGGGNQPQHF; CDR3 DNA: TGTGCCAGTAACCCCGGGGGGGGCAATCAGCCCCAGCATTTT
D gene: .; J gene: TRBJ2-7; clone size: .; V gene: TRBV12-3/TRBV12-4; CDR3 protein: CASSPRSGPGREQYF; CDR3 DNA: TGTGCCAGCAGCCCTAGGAGCGGCCCGGGTCGCGAGCAGTACTTC
D gene: .; J gene: TRBJ1-4; clone size: .; V gene: TRBV7-8; CDR3 protein: CASSLVSDEKLFF; CDR3 DNA: TGTGCCAGCAGCTTAGTGAGCGATGAAAAACTGTTTTTT
D gene: .; J gene: TRBJ1-5; clone size: .; V gene: TRBV7-9; CDR3 protein: CASSLAQGRGNQPQHF; CDR3 DNA: TGTGCCAGCAGCTTAGCGCAGGGACGGGGCAATCAGCCCCAGCATTTT
D gene: .; J gene: TRBJ1-6; clone size: many; V gene: TRBV27; CDR3 protein: CASSLAPPRSASPLHF; CDR3 DNA: TGTGCCAGCAGTTTGGCTCCCCCTCGTTCGGCTTCACCCCTCCACTTT
D gene: .; J gene: TRBJ1-3; clone size: few; V gene: TRBV6-1; CDR3 protein: CASSEFGRNSGNTIYF; CDR3 DNA: TGTGCCAGCAGTGAGTTCGGCCGAAACTCTGGAAACACCATATATTTT
D gene: TRBD1; J gene: TRBJ2-7; clone size: few; V gene: TRBV4-1; CDR3 protein: CASSQEDRGLREQYF; CDR3 DNA: TGCGCCAGCAGCCAAGAGGACAGGGGGCTTCGCGAGCAGTACTTC
D gene: .; J gene: TRBJ1-4; clone size: .; V gene: TRBV7-6; CDR3 protein: CASSRVGEKLFF; CDR3 DNA: TGTGCCAGCAGCCGGGTTGGCGAAAAACTGTTTTTT
D gene: .; J gene: TRBJ1-6; clone size: .; V gene: TRBV28; CDR3 protein: CASSSGASSYNSPLHF; CDR3 DNA: TGTGCCAGCAGTTCAGGGGCTAGCTCCTATAATTCACCCCTCCACTTT
D gene: TRBD1; J gene: TRBJ2-1; clone size: .; V gene: TRBV20-1; CDR3 protein: CSASPDRGGYNEQFF; CDR3 DNA: TGCAGTGCTAGTCCGGACAGGGGAGGCTACAATGAGCAGTTCTTC
D gene: .; J gene: TRBJ1-1; clone size: .; V gene: TRBV6-5; CDR3 protein: CASSYAGKNTEAFF; CDR3 DNA: TGTGCCAGCAGTTACGCCGGGAAGAACACTGAAGCTTTCTTT
D gene: .; J gene: TRBJ1-1; clone size: few; V gene: TRBV7-2; CDR3 protein: CASSSLPHLSAAWMNTEAFF; CDR3 DNA: TGTGCCAGCAGCTCCCTCCCACACCTATCAGCTGCCTGGATGAACACTGAAGCTTTCTTT
D gene: .; J gene: TRBJ2-1; clone size: many; V gene: TRBV7-2; CDR3 protein: CASSLPRGGGNEQFF; CDR3 DNA: TGTGCCAGCAGCTTACCCAGGGGAGGGGGTAATGAGCAGTTCTTC
D gene: TRBD1; J gene: TRBJ1-2; clone size: many; V gene: TRBV5-8; CDR3 protein: CASSLDAGGRGGYTF; CDR3 DNA: TGTGCCAGCAGCTTGGACGCAGGGGGACGTGGCGGCTACACCTTC
D gene: .; J gene: TRBJ1-1; clone size: .; V gene: TRBV5-6; CDR3 protein: CASSLETGSAEAFF; CDR3 DNA: TGTGCCAGCAGCCTCGAAACGGGAAGCGCTGAAGCTTTCTTT
D gene: .; J gene: TRBJ1-4; clone size: .; V gene: TRBV5-1; CDR3 protein: CASSRRQIATNEKLFF; CDR3 DNA: TGCGCCAGCAGCCGTAGACAGATAGCAACTAATGAAAAACTGTTTTTT
D gene: TRBD1; J gene: TRBJ1-2; clone size: .; V gene: TRBV2; CDR3 protein: CASSEAYRGDGYTF; CDR3 DNA: TGTGCCAGCAGTGAAGCTTACAGGGGGGATGGCTACACCTTC
D gene: .; J gene: TRBJ1-5; clone size: .; V gene: TRBV2; CDR3 protein: CASTSDWGDQPQHF; CDR3 DNA: TGTGCCAGCACCAGCGACTGGGGCGATCAGCCCCAGCATTTT
D gene: .; J gene: TRBJ1-4; clone size: once; V gene: TRBV12-3/TRBV12-4; CDR3 protein: CASSFGRTLNAGVELFF; CDR3 DNA: TGTGCCAGCAGTTTCGGACGGACGCTTAATGCTGGGGTGGAACTGTTTTTT
D gene: .; J gene: TRBJ2-7; clone size: few; V gene: TRBV30; CDR3 protein: CAWSYTGISYEQYF; CDR3 DNA: TGTGCCTGGAGCTATACAGGGATCTCCTACGAGCAGTACTTC
D gene: TRBD1; J gene: TRBJ2-4; clone size: few; V gene: TRBV12-3/TRBV12-4; CDR3 protein: CASSHRGSFAKNIQYF; CDR3 DNA: TGTGCCAGCAGTCACAGGGGGAGTTTCGCCAAAAACATTCAGTACTTC